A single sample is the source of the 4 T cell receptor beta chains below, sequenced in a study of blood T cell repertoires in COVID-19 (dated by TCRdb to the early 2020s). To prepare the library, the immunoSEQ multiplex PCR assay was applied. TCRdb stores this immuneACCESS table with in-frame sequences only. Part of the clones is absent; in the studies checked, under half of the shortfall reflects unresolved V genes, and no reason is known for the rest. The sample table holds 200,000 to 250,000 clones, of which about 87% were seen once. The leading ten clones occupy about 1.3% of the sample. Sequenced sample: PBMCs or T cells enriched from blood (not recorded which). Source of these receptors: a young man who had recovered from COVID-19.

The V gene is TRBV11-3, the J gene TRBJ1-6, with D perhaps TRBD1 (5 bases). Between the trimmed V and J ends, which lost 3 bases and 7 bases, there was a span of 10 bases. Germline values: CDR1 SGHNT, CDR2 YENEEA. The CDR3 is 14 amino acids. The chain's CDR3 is CASSLGQQNSPLHF. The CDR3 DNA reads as TGTGCCAGCAGCTTGGGGCAGCAGAATTCACCCCTCCACTTT.

The CDR3, as DNA: TGTGCCAGCAGCTCCATACCGGAGATTAACACCGGGGAGCTGTTTTTT. Translating it yields CASSSIPEINTGELFF. The V call is TRBV7-9, the J call TRBJ2-2; D gene ambiguous. Deletions cut 4 bases from V and 2 bases from J, with 14 bases between. In germline, CDR1 is SEHNR, CDR2 FQNEAQ (reference sequence). The CDR3 contains 16 residues.

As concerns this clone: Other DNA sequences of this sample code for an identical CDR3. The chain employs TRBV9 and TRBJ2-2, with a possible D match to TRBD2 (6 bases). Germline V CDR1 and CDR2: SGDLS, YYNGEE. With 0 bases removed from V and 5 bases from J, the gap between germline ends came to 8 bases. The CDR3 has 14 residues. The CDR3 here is CASSVGGGTGELFF. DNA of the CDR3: TGTGCCAGCAGCGTAGGCGGAGGGACCGGGGAGCTGTTTTTT.

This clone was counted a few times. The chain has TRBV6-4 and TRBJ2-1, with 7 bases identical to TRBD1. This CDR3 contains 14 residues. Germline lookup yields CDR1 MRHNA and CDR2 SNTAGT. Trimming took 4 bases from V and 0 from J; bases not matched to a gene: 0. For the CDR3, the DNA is TGTGCCAGCAGTGCAGGGGGCTCCTACAATGAGCAGTTCTTC. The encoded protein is CASSAGGSYNEQFF.